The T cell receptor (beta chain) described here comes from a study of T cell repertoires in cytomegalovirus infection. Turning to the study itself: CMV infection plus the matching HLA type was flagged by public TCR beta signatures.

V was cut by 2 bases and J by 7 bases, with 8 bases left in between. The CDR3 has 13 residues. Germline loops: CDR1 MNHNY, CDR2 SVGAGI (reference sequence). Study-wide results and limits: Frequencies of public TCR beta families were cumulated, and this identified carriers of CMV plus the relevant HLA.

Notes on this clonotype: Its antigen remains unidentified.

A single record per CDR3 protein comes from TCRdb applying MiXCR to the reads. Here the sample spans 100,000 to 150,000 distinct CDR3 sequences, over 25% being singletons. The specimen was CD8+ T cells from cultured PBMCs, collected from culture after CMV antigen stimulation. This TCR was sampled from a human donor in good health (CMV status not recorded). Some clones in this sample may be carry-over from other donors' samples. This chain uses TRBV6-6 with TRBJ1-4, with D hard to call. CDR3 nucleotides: TGTGCCAGCAGTTACATGGGGATTGAAAAACTGTTTTTT. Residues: CASSYMGIEKLFF.